These 21 T cell receptor beta chains originate from one sample sequenced in a study of prognosis after radiotherapy for stage I lung cancer. Two rounds of multiplex PCR amplified TCR beta CDR3 from genomic DNA. Gene-specific primers for each TRBV and TRBJ gene drove first-round PCR. TCRdb redid the calling of the multiplex PCR reads with MiXCR, one entry per CDR3 protein. The sample holds about 51,000 distinct CDR3 sequences; about a third are singletons and the top ten take approximately 8.3%. The starting material was PBMCs, obtained before or after stereotactic body radiation therapy (not recorded which). Every receptor here comes from a donor of 50 years or more with non-small cell lung cancer.

Many counts were recorded for this clonotype. The chain joins TRBV2 to TRBJ1-2; weak D call: TRBD1 (6 bases). Trimming left V 2 bases short and J 8 bases short, with 12 bases between. Germline V gene sequence: CDR1 SNHLY, CDR2 FYNNEI. The CDR3 is 13 residues long. CDR3 in amino acids: CASSEYRAGGYTF. The CDR3 DNA reads TGTGCCAGCAGTGAATACAGGGCTGGAGGCTACACCTTC.

The CDR3 DNA follows: TGTGCCACCAGTGATTATTTAGCGGGAGGAGCAGATACGCAGTATTTT. Translating gives CATSDYLAGGADTQYF. The rearrangement uses TRBV24-1 and TRBJ2-3, with TRBD2 matching 10 bases. Per germline, CDR1 KGHDR and CDR2 SFDVKD. The CDR3 length is 16 residues. J gave up 4 bases and V 2 bases, and 5 bases lay outside the gene matches.

The sample holds many counts of this clonotype. This chain joins TRBV10-3 and TRBJ2-1, with 10 bases matching TRBD2. Per the germline V gene, CDR1 is ENHRY and CDR2 is SYGVKD. After removal of 4 bases from V and 7 bases from J, the junction contained 7 bases not matched to a gene. CDR3 size: 15 residues. CDR3 in DNA: TGTGCCATCAGTGGTCCCGGGACTAGCGTAAATGAGCAGTTCTTC. Encoded protein: CAISGPGTSVNEQFF.

This clonotype was recorded only once. CDR3 sequence (DNA): TGCAGTGCTACCTCCTGGACTAGCTGGGATATGCTAGCGGCAGATACGCAGTATTTT. Amino acid sequence: CSATSWTSWDMLAADTQYF. This rearrangement joins TRBV20-1 to TRBJ2-3; TRBD2 agrees at 8 bases. The CDR3 totals 19 residues. Germline CDR1 reads DFQATT; CDR2 reads SNEGSKA (reference sequence). J was trimmed by 4 bases and V by 4 bases; bases with no gene match: 22.

The V call is TRBV5-1, the J call TRBJ2-1, with D possibly TRBD2 on 7 matching bases. The CDR3 is 16 residues long. Trimming left V 0 bases short and J 2 bases short, with 12 bases between. Looked up from germline, CDR1 is SGHRS and CDR2 is YFSETQ. The CDR3 reads CASSLEGGGPYNEQFF. In DNA, the CDR3 is TGCGCCAGCAGCTTGGAGGGGGGGGGCCCCTACAATGAGCAGTTCTTC.

This clonotype was picked up many times. J is TRBJ2-2 and V is TRBV7-6; 9 positions agree with TRBD1. After removal of 4 bases from V and 10 bases from J, the junction contained 7 bases not matched to a gene. Germline V gives CDR1 SGHVS, CDR2 FNYEAQ. The CDR3 has 14 amino acids. In DNA, the CDR3 is TGTGCCAGCAGCTCCGGGACAGGGCAGGTGGAGCTGTTTTTT. This translates into CASSSGTGQVELFF.

The rearrangement joins TRBV27 to TRBJ1-1; 7 nucleotides match TRBD1. Germline CDR1 MNHEY, CDR2 SMNVEV (reference sequence). The V and J ends lost 0 bases and 5 bases, in that order; junction bases with no gene match: 3. The CDR3 runs 14 residues. The CDR3 bases are TGTGCCAGCAGTTTATCGCGACAGGGAACTGAAGCTTTCTTT. The encoded protein is CASSLSRQGTEAFF.

The J gene is TRBJ1-3, the V gene TRBV7-2; 8 bases match TRBD1. The V segment lost 5 bases and the J segment 0 bases; nucleotides outside the gene matches: 6. Per the germline V gene, CDR1 is SGHTA and CDR2 is FQGNSA. The CDR3 sequence is 16 residues long. DNA for the CDR3: TGTGCCAGCAGCCCCCAGGGACAGGCCTCTGGAAACACCATATATTTT. It yields the protein CASSPQGQASGNTIYF.

A remark on this clonotype: This clone may be a read error of a much larger clone one base away. V and J are TRBV6-4 and TRBJ2-1; D possibly corresponds to TRBD2 (6 bases). CDR3 size: 13 residues. Germline loops: CDR1 MRHNA, CDR2 SNTAGT. The ends were cut back, 6 bases at V and 13 bases at J, with 19 bases in the middle. The CDR3 coding sequence is TGTGCCAGCAGCTCAAACGGCGGGGCCCATCAGTTCTTC. This translates into CASSSNGGAHQFF.

In this sample, this clonotype turned up many times. This chain links TRBV7-2 with TRBJ1-2; D not certain. The CDR3 spans 13 residues. V dropped 3 bases and J dropped 5 bases, with 10 bases sitting between them. Germline CDR1 SGHTA, CDR2 FQGNSA. DNA of the CDR3: TGTGCCAGCAGCTTCACCTCTCTTTATGGCTACACCTTC. This translates into CASSFTSLYGYTF. Full variable domain (outside the CDR3, taken from reference TRBV7-2 and TRBJ1-2): GAGVSQSPSNKVTEKGKDVELRCDPISGHTALYWYRQSLGQGLEFLIYFQGNSAPDKSGLPSDRFSAERTGGSVSTLTIQRTQQEDSAVYLCASSFTSLYGYTFGSGTRLTVV.

In this sample, this clonotype turned up many times. The chain couples TRBV29-1 to TRBJ2-7; 10 bases fit TRBD2. The J segment lost 4 bases and the V segment lost 6 bases, leaving 12 bases of the junction unmatched. CDR3 size: 15 residues. Germline V gives CDR1 SQVTM, CDR2 ANQGSEA. This CDR3 is CSVRPSGSRQYEQYF. The DNA of the CDR3 is TGCAGCGTCCGGCCTAGCGGGAGCCGGCAATACGAGCAGTACTTC.

This clonotype has a count of ten or more. Its ends do not fully match the called genes, so a read error is possible. The genes are TRBV6-1 and TRBJ2-7; TRBD1 or TRBD2 may be the D gene (5 bases each). This CDR3 has 12 amino acids. Germline V lookup: CDR1 MNHNS, CDR2 SASEGT. Here the CDR3 reads CASGFLRTTEDF. For the CDR3, the DNA is TGTGCCTCTGGGTTCCTAAGGACAACGGAGGACTTC.

In the case of this clonotype: Since a far larger clone is one base different, this is likely a read error. The V gene is TRBV6-2 or TRBV6-3, the J gene TRBJ2-7; 9 bases fit TRBD2. Germline V lookup: CDR1 MNHEY, CDR2 SVGEGT. The CDR3 has 12 amino acids. V was pared by 10 bases and J by 9 bases, with 10 bases of the junction left unmatched. The CDR3 protein is CAISEREAAQYF. The CDR3 bases are TGTGCCATCAGCGAGCGGGAGGCCGCGCAGTACTTC.

V is TRBV3-1 and J is TRBJ1-4; D uncertain. Trimming left V 1 base short and J 4 bases short, with 10 bases between. The CDR3 has 15 residues. The germline V gene has CDR1 LGHDT and CDR2 YNNKEL (reference sequence). The CDR3 loop reads CASSQVGGINEKLFF. The CDR3 DNA sequence: TGTGCCAGCAGCCAAGTAGGAGGGATTAATGAAAAACTGTTTTTT.

In this sample, this clonotype turned up once. This chain connects TRBV5-1 to TRBJ2-5, with D perhaps assigned TRBD1 or TRBD2 (6 bases each). The V and J ends lost 7 bases and 4 bases respectively, with 23 bases between them. CDR3 size: 16 residues. The germline CDR1 and CDR2 sequences are SGHRS and YFSETQ. The CDR3 bases are TGCGCCAGCGGAAATGGCGGGACATGGGGCGCAGAGACCCAGTACTTC. It codes for CASGNGGTWGAETQYF.

The sample holds many counts of this clonotype. The chain links TRBV12-3 or TRBV12-4 to TRBJ2-3; no reliable D call. V lost 5 bases to trimming and J lost 0 bases, with 12 bases between them. This CDR3 comprises 15 residues. The CDR3 reads CASSGNTASTDTQYF. The CDR3 coding sequence is TGTGCCAGCAGTGGGAATACCGCTAGCACAGATACGCAGTATTTT.

In this sample, this clonotype turned up many times. The gene calls are TRBV7-4 and TRBJ1-3; D call uncertain. CDR1 and CDR2 from the germline V gene are SGHVT and SQSDAQ. V lost 1 base and J lost 0, with 10 bases in between. The CDR3 is 16 amino acids. Written as DNA, the CDR3 is TGTGCCAGCAGCTTAGGAGGGTTCCACTCTGGAAACACCATATATTTT. Its protein is CASSLGGFHSGNTIYF.

This clonotype was recorded at least ten times. This sequence joins TRBV20-1 and TRBJ2-1; 10 positions match TRBD2. The V gene end was trimmed by 1 base and the J gene end by 0 bases; junction bases not matched to a gene: 6. This CDR3 has 17 residues. The germline V gene has CDR1 DFQATT and CDR2 SNEGSKA (reference sequence). CDR3 in DNA: TGCAGTGCTAGAGGGGGACTAGCGATCTCCTCCTACAATGAGCAGTTCTTC. Translation: CSARGGLAISSYNEQFF.

This clonotype showed up many times. The V call is TRBV10-3, the J call TRBJ1-2; D might be TRBD1 (6 bases). Germline CDR1 and CDR2: ENHRY and SYGVKD. Between the trimmed V and J ends, which lost 11 bases and 3 bases, there was a span of 13 bases. The CDR3 is made up of 12 amino acids. The DNA of the CDR3 is TGTGCCGCGCGGGGGCAGGACTATGGCTACACCTTC. This encodes CAARGQDYGYTF.

As for this clonotype: A much larger clone sits a single nucleotide away, making a read error possible. The conserved phenylalanine or tryptophan normally closing the CDR3 is absent here, so this likely arose from a read error. The V gene is TRBV6-9, the J gene TRBJ2-5; D ambiguous. Germline V gives CDR1 MNHGY, CDR2 SVAAGI. The CDR3 has 14 amino acids. Deletions cut 3 bases from V and 8 bases from J, with 16 bases between. The CDR3 sequence: CASSYSNQLSTQYL. The CDR3 DNA sequence: TGTGCCAGCAGTTACTCGAATCAGCTCAGTACCCAGTACTTA.

This clonotype appeared once. A clone one base away is much larger, so this may be a read error. The V call is TRBV28, the J call TRBJ2-7; D not resolved. The CDR3 runs to 14 residues. Per germline, CDR1 MDHEN and CDR2 SYDVKM. The CDR3 protein is CASRQANSSYEQCF. The DNA for the CDR3 is TGTGCCAGCAGGCAAGCGAACTCTTCCTACGAGCAGTGCTTC.